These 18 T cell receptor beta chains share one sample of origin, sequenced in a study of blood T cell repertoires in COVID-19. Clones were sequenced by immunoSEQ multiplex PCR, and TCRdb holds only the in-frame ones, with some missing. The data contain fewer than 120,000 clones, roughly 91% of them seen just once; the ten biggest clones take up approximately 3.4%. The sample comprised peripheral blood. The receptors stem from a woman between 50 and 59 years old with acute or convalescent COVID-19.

Here the CDR3 DNA reads TGTGCCAGCTCTCCCACTACGGGGGTAGGGGAGACCCAGTACTTC. It encodes CASSPTTGVGETQYF. J is TRBJ2-5 and V is TRBV18; a weak D match, TRBD2 (6 bases). There are 15 residues in the CDR3. The germline V gene encodes CDR1 KGHSH and CDR2 LQKENI. Trimming took 6 bases from V and 5 from J, leaving 19 bases between them.

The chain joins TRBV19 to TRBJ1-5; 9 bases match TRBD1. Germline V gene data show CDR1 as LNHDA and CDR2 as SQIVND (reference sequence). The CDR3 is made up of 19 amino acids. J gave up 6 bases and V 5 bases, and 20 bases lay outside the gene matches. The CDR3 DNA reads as TGTGCCAGTAGTCAAATATCCGGGACAGGGAAACTCGGCGGTCAGCCCCAGCATTTT. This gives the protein CASSQISGTGKLGGQPQHF.

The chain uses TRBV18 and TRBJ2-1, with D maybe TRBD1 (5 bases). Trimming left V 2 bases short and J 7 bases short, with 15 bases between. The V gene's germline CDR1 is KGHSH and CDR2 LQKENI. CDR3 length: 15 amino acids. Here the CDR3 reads CASSPSAGRQNEQFF. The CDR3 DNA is TGTGCCAGCTCACCATCGGCAGGGCGACAGAATGAGCAGTTCTTC.

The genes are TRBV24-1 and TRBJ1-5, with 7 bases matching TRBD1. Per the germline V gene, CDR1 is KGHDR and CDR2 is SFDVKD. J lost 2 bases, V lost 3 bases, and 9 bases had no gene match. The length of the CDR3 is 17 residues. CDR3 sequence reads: CATSDPLTGSGNQPQHF. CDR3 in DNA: TGTGCCACCAGTGATCCGCTGACAGGGAGTGGCAATCAGCCCCAGCATTTT.

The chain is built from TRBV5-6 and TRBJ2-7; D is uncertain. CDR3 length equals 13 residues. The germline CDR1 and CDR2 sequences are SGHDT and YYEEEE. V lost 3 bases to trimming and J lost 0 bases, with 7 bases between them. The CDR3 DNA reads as TGTGCCAGCAGCTATAGTCCCTCCTACGAGCAGTACTTC. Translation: CASSYSPSYEQYF.

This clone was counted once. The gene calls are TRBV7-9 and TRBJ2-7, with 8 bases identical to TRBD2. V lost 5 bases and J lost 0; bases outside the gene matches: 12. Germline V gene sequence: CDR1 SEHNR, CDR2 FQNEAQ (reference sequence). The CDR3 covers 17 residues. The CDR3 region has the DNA TGTGCCAGCAGCCTCGGATCGGGGGGGTCTCCCTCCTACGAGCAGTACTTC. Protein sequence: CASSLGSGGSPSYEQYF. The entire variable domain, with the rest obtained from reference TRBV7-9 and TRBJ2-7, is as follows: DTGVSQNPRHKITKRGQNVTFRCDPISEHNRLYWYRQTLGQGPEFLTYFQNEAQLEKSRLLSDRFSAERPKGSFSTLEIQRTEQGDSAMYLCASSLGSGGSPSYEQYFGPGTRLTVT.

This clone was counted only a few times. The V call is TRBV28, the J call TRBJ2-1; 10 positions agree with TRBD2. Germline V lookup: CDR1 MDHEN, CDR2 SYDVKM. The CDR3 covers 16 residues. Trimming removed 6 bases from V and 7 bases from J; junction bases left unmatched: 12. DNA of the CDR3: TGTGCCAGCAGGTCCTCACTAGCGGGGATAAGGAATGAGCAGTTCTTC. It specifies CASRSSLAGIRNEQFF. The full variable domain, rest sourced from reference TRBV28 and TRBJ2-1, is DVKVTQSSRYLVKRTGEKVFLECVQDMDHENMFWYRQDPGLGLRLIYFSYDVKMKEKGDIPEGYSVSREKKERFSLILESASTNQTSMYLCASRSSLAGIRNEQFFGPGTRLTVL.

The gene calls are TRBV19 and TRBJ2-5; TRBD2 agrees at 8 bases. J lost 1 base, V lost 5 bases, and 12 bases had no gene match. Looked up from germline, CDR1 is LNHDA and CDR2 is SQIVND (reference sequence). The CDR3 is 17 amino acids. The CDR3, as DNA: TGTGCCAGTAGTGTTACTAGCGGAGGAAGCACCCAAGAGACCCAGTACTTC. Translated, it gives CASSVTSGGSTQETQYF.

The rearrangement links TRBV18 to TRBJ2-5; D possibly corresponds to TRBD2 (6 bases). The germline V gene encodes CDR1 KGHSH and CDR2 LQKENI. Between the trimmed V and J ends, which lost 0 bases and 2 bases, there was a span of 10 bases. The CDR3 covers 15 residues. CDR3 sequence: CASSPPGGLQETQYF. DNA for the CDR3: TGTGCCAGCTCACCACCGGGGGGACTTCAAGAGACCCAGTACTTC.

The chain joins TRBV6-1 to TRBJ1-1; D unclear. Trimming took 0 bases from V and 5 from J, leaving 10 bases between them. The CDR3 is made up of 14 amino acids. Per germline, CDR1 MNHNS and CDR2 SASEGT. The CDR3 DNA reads TGTGCCAGCAGTGAAGCGAGAGGTGGGACTGAAGCTTTCTTT. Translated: CASSEARGGTEAFF.

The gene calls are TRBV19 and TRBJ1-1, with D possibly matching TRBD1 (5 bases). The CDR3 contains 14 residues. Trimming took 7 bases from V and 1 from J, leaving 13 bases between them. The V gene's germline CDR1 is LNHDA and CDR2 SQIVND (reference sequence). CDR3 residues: CASIPRQGNTEAFF. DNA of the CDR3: TGTGCCAGTATACCCCGGCAGGGGAACACTGAAGCTTTCTTT.

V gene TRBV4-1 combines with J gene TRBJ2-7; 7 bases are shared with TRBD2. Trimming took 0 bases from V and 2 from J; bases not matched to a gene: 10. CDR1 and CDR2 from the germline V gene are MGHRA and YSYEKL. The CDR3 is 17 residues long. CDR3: CASSQDWGSSGPYEQYF. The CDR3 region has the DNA TGCGCCAGCAGCCAAGATTGGGGGAGTAGCGGGCCCTACGAGCAGTACTTC.

CDR3: CASSFQGGIDEQFF. The CDR3, as DNA: TGTGCCAGTAGTTTCCAGGGGGGCATCGATGAGCAGTTCTTC. This chain joins TRBV19 and TRBJ2-1; perhaps TRBD1 as D (7 bases). The CDR3 has 14 amino acids. V dropped 5 bases and J dropped 8 bases, with 16 bases sitting between them. CDR1 and CDR2 (germline): LNHDA, SQIVND (reference sequence).

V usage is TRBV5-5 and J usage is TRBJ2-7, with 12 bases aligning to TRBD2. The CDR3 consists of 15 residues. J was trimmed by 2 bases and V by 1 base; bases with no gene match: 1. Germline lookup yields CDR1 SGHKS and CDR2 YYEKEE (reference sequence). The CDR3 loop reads CASSLSSGRAYEQYF. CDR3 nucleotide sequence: TGTGCCAGCAGCTTGTCTAGCGGGAGGGCCTACGAGCAGTACTTC.

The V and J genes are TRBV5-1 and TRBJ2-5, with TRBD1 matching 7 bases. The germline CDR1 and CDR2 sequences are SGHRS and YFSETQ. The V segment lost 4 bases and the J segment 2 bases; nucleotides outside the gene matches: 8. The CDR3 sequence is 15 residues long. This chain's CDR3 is CASSQTGALQETQYF. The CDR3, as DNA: TGCGCCAGCAGCCAAACAGGGGCTTTACAAGAGACCCAGTACTTC.

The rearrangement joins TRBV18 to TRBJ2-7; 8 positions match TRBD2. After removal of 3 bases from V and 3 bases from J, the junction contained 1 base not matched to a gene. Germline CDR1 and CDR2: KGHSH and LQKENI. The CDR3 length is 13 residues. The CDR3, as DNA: TGTGCCAGCTCACCTCGGGGGGGCTACGAGCAGTACTTC. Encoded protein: CASSPRGGYEQYF. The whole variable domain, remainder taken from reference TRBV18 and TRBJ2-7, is NAGVMQNPRHLVRRRGQEARLRCSPMKGHSHVYWYRQLPEEGLKFMVYLQKENIIDESGMPKERFSAEFPKEGPSILRIQQVVRGDSAAYFCASSPRGGYEQYFGPGTRLTVT.

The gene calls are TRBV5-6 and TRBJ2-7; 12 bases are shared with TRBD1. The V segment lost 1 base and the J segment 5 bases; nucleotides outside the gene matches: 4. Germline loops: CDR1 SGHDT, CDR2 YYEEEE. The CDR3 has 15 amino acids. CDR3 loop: CASSLWGTGGDEQYF. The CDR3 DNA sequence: TGTGCCAGCAGCTTGTGGGGGACAGGGGGCGACGAGCAGTACTTC.

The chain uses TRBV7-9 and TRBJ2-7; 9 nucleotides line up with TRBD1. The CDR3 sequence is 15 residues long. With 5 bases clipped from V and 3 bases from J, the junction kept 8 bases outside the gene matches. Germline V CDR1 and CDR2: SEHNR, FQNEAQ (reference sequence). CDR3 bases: TGTGCCAGCAGCCGGAGGGGACAGGGAGTCTACGAGCAGTACTTC. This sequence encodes CASSRRGQGVYEQYF. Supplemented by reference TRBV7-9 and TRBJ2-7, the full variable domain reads DTGVSQNPRHKITKRGQNVTFRCDPISEHNRLYWYRQTLGQGPEFLTYFQNEAQLEKSRLLSDRFSAERPKGSFSTLEIQRTEQGDSAMYLCASSRRGQGVYEQYFGPGTRLTVT.